This note documents a single T cell receptor (beta chain) sequence. A read error may produce the germline difference seen at one junction end. The data stem from a study of blood T cells in healthy people across ages. Study summary: About one barcoded TCR beta cDNA was captured per two T cells.

This CDR3 has 13 residues. Looked up from germline, CDR1 is SGHVS and CDR2 is FQNEAQ. A second PCR, run for roughly 7 to 12 cycles, used a sample-barcoded 5' primer plus a J-beta primer mix. TCRdb fed the 5' RACE reads into MiXCR, producing one record per CDR3 protein. Of 750,000 to 1,000,000 distinct CDR3 sequences detected, just under 30% appear once; the ten largest clones hold 10% to 13%. These data were likewise used in another study, on T cells of mothers and their children.

This TCR was sampled from a woman in her thirties or forties in good health. The V and J genes are TRBV7-8 and TRBJ1-2; possibly TRBD1 for D (6 bases). Sequenced material: blood. This chain's CDR3 is CASGLGPGEGYTF. The CDR3 nucleotides are TGTGCCAGCGGCTTAGGCCCAGGGGAAGGCTACACCTTC.